Presented here are 18 T cell receptor beta chains from one specimen sequenced in a study of cytomegalovirus exposure and HLA in healthy donors. Amplification used 60 Vbeta primers and 13 Jbeta primers. The assay was immunoSEQ multiplex PCR, and TCRdb's table has in-frame clones only and misses some. This table holds roughly 180,000 clones, 75% to 80% found once. The sequenced sample was PBMCs. Receptors originate from a woman in her thirties in good health and CMV-seropositive.

The V gene is TRBV5-4, the J gene TRBJ2-1, with a tentative D call TRBD1 (6 bases). The CDR3 runs to 14 residues. Trimming cost V 4 bases and J 6 bases, with 14 bases left between them. CDR1 and CDR2 from the germline V gene are SGHNT and YYREEE (reference sequence). This chain's CDR3 is CASSPHTGPNEQFF. The CDR3 DNA sequence: TGTGCCAGCAGCCCTCACACAGGGCCCAATGAGCAGTTCTTC. Full variable domain (outside the CDR3, taken from reference TRBV5-4 and TRBJ2-1): ETGVTQSPTHLIKTRGQQVTLRCSSQSGHNTVSWYQQALGQGPQFIFQYYREEENGRGNFPPRFSGLQFPNYSSELNVNALELDDSALYLCASSPHTGPNEQFFGPGTRLTVL.

The chain links TRBV7-2 to TRBJ2-3, with a weak D call TRBD1 (6 bases). Germline CDR1 and CDR2: SGHTA and FQGNSA. The CDR3 sequence is 14 residues long. With 5 bases removed from V and 6 bases from J, the gap between germline ends came to 15 bases. This chain's CDR3 is CASSLGQNLDTQYF. The CDR3 coding sequence is TGTGCCAGCAGCCTTGGACAGAACCTCGATACGCAGTATTTT.

The chain combines TRBV15 with TRBJ1-2, with 7 bases fitting TRBD1. V shed 3 bases and J 2 bases; nucleotides not matched to a gene: 6. The germline gives CDR1 LNHNV, CDR2 YYDKDF (reference sequence). The CDR3 totals 15 residues. The CDR3: CATSSRTGPNYGYTF. The CDR3 region has the DNA TGTGCCACCAGCAGTAGGACAGGCCCAAACTATGGCTACACCTTC.

The chain combines TRBV5-1 with TRBJ1-6; weak D call: TRBD1 (6 bases). The V end was cut by 3 bases, the J end by 6 bases, with 10 bases between. This CDR3 is built from 14 residues. Germline lookup yields CDR1 SGHRS and CDR2 YFSETQ. The CDR3 loop is CASSSGGGNSPLHF. CDR3 bases: TGCGCCAGCAGCTCGGGAGGGGGTAATTCACCCCTCCACTTT.

V is TRBV5-1 and J is TRBJ2-3, with D perhaps matching TRBD2 (5 bases). Trimming took 1 base from V and 0 from J, leaving 9 bases between them. This CDR3 region has 15 residues. Germline V gene data show CDR1 as SGHRS and CDR2 as YFSETQ. The CDR3 DNA reads TGCGCCAGCAGCTTGAGACTAACTAGCACAGATACGCAGTATTTT. Amino acids: CASSLRLTSTDTQYF.

CDR3 DNA sequence: TGTGCCAGCAGTTCGGGCAGGGCCCCCGATACGCAGTATTTT. This codes for CASSSGRAPDTQYF. The J gene is TRBJ2-3, the V gene TRBV6-5, with a possible D match to TRBD1 (5 bases). The germline CDR1 and CDR2 sequences are MNHEY and SVGAGI. The CDR3 totals 14 residues. Trimming pared 4 bases from V and 6 bases from J, leaving 14 bases between.

This clone was observed once. The chain couples TRBV5-8 to TRBJ1-3; D possibly corresponds to TRBD1 (6 bases). The CDR3 runs to 15 residues. Trimming cost V 2 bases and J 0 bases, with 9 bases left between them. In germline, CDR1 is SGHTS, CDR2 YDEGEE. The DNA of the CDR3 is TGTGCCAGCAGCTTCGGGACAAACTCTGGAAACACCATATATTTT. As protein: CASSFGTNSGNTIYF.

This CDR3 is CASSPRGGETQYF. The DNA for the CDR3 is TGTGCCAGCTCACCACGGGGGGGAGAGACCCAGTACTTC. The chain links TRBV18 to TRBJ2-5; 7 bases fit TRBD2. CDR1 and CDR2 from the germline V gene are KGHSH and LQKENI. Trimming removed 1 base from V and 4 bases from J; junction bases left unmatched: 0. The CDR3 contains 13 residues.

V is TRBV5-1 and J is TRBJ1-1; the match to TRBD1 covers 7 bases. The germline gives CDR1 SGHRS, CDR2 YFSETQ. V lost 1 base to trimming and J lost 8 bases; unmatched junction nucleotides: 5. This CDR3 contains 13 residues. CDR3 nucleotides: TGCGCCAGCAGCTTGAACTCCAGGGGGGAAGCTTTCTTT. Residues: CASSLNSRGEAFF. Based on the CDR3 plus reference TRBV5-1 and TRBJ1-1, the full variable domain is KAGVTQTPRYLIKTRGQQVTLSCSPISGHRSVSWYQQTPGQGLQFLFEYFSETQRNKGNFPGRFSGRQFSNSRSEMNVSTLELGDSALYLCASSLNSRGEAFFGQGTRLTVV.

The V gene is TRBV5-6, the J gene TRBJ1-5, with TRBD1 matching over 9 bases. Trimming cost V 1 base and J 9 bases; bases outside gene matches: 11. The CDR3 totals 16 residues. Germline V gene sequence: CDR1 SGHDT, CDR2 YYEEEE. The CDR3 loop reads CASSLKSATGGRPQHF. Here the CDR3 DNA reads TGTGCCAGCAGCTTGAAATCGGCGACAGGGGGTCGGCCCCAGCATTTT.

The chain employs TRBV13 and TRBJ1-1; a possible D gene is TRBD1 (5 bases). Trimming stripped 6 bases from V and 11 bases from J, with 19 bases between. Germline assignment: CDR1 PRHDT and CDR2 FYEKMQ (reference sequence). CDR3 length: 13 residues. CDR3: CASSSTGPLVAFF. The CDR3 DNA sequence: TGTGCCAGCAGTTCCACAGGCCCTTTAGTGGCTTTCTTT.

This chain uses TRBV7-8 with TRBJ1-1; 9 nucleotides line up with TRBD1. CDR3 length: 14 residues. CDR1 and CDR2 (germline): SGHVS, FQNEAQ. V lost 5 bases and J lost 4; bases outside the gene matches: 5. DNA of the CDR3: TGTGCCAGCAGCCCACAGGGGGCGAGCACTGAAGCTTTCTTT. This codes for CASSPQGASTEAFF.

The chain uses TRBV5-4 and TRBJ1-3; D possibly corresponds to TRBD1 (6 bases). The CDR3 runs 16 residues. Trimming left V 4 bases short and J 4 bases short, with 18 bases between. Germline CDR1 and CDR2: SGHNT and YYREEE (reference sequence). The CDR3 sequence: CASSAGMGAAGNTIYF. CDR3 bases: TGTGCCAGCAGCGCCGGTATGGGGGCAGCGGGAAACACCATATATTTT.

The chain joins TRBV4-1 to TRBJ2-7; TRBD2 matches 11 bases. CDR1 MGHRA and CDR2 YSYEKL come from the germline V gene. Unmatched junction bases numbered 6, after V lost 4 bases and J lost 4 bases. The CDR3 covers 15 residues. The DNA of the CDR3 is TGCGCCAGCAGCCCTAGCGGGAGGAGATCGTACGAGCAGTACTTC. It codes for CASSPSGRRSYEQYF.

The chain combines TRBV27 with TRBJ1-2; tentative D call: TRBD1 (5 bases). With 0 bases removed from V and 2 bases from J, the gap between germline ends came to 13 bases. The CDR3 totals 16 residues. Looked up from germline, CDR1 is MNHEY and CDR2 is SMNVEV (reference sequence). CDR3 amino acids: CASSLSGYRGNYGYTF. The CDR3 bases are TGTGCCAGCAGTTTATCCGGGTATCGGGGGAACTATGGCTACACCTTC.

CDR3 sequence (DNA): TGCGCCAGCACTGCGGGACTGATATATGGCTACACCTTC. The encoded protein is CASTAGLIYGYTF. V usage is TRBV5-1 and J usage is TRBJ1-2; a possible D gene is TRBD1 (5 bases). This CDR3 is 13 amino acids long. V gave up 6 bases and J gave up 5 bases, with 14 bases separating them. Germline values: CDR1 SGHRS, CDR2 YFSETQ.

This chain uses TRBV6-5 with TRBJ2-3; 7 bases fit TRBD1. With 3 bases clipped from V and 1 base from J, the junction kept 4 bases outside the gene matches. Germline V gene lookup returns CDR1 MNHEY and CDR2 SVGAGI. The length of the CDR3 is 15 residues. The CDR3 DNA is TGTGCCAGCAGTTATCGGGACAGCCGCACAGATACGCAGTATTTT. This codes for CASSYRDSRTDTQYF.

V gene TRBV5-1 combines with J gene TRBJ1-5, with D possibly matching TRBD1 (5 bases). V was pared by 4 bases and J by 6 bases, with 14 bases between. Germline CDR1 is SGHRS and CDR2 is YFSETQ. This CDR3 region has 14 residues. CDR3 region: CASSAGQGSQPQHF. The DNA for the CDR3 is TGCGCCAGCAGCGCCGGACAAGGCAGTCAGCCCCAGCATTTT.